One and the same sample provided the 18 T cell receptor beta chains below, sequenced in a study of lymphopenia after photon versus proton radiotherapy. The assay was immunoSEQ multiplex PCR, and TCRdb's table has in-frame clones only and misses some. The sample lists about 45,000 clones; 65% to 90% were seen once. This specimen was peripheral blood, taken from a patient treated with photon-based radiotherapy. These receptors were obtained from a man aged 35 to 55 with gastric cancer.

This chain connects TRBV6-1 to TRBJ2-3; 8 bases map to TRBD1. This CDR3 contains 14 residues. After removal of 8 bases from V and 0 bases from J, the junction contained 4 bases not matched to a gene. The germline gives CDR1 MNHNS, CDR2 SASEGT. The CDR3 protein is CASWGQASTDTQYF. The CDR3 DNA reads as TGTGCCAGCTGGGGACAGGCTAGCACAGATACGCAGTATTTT.

The chain joins TRBV6-6 to TRBJ1-6; D is uncertain. Trimming took 11 bases from V and 8 from J, leaving 16 bases between them. The CDR3 extends over 13 amino acids. CDR1 MNHNY and CDR2 SVGAGI come from the germline V gene (reference sequence). The CDR3 DNA reads TGTGCCTCACTCGTGGGCTCCCATTCACCCCTCCACTTT. Its translation is CASLVGSHSPLHF.

This chain connects TRBV6-5 to TRBJ2-5; the D is unclear. The V and J ends lost 5 bases and 5 bases respectively, with 15 bases between them. Per the germline V gene, CDR1 is MNHEY and CDR2 is SVGAGI. This CDR3 spans 14 amino acids. The CDR3 DNA follows: TGTGCCAGCAGTCCCCCGAGGAGTCGTGAGACCCAGTACTTC. The encoded protein is CASSPPRSRETQYF.

This sequence joins TRBV30 and TRBJ2-2; possibly TRBD2 for D (6 bases). In germline, CDR1 is GTSNPN, CDR2 SVGIG (reference sequence). The germline V and J ends were trimmed by 0 bases and 5 bases, with 16 bases remaining between them. The CDR3 is 16 residues long. The CDR3 here is CAWSVRGTKGTGELFF. The CDR3 bases are TGTGCCTGGAGTGTACGGGGGACGAAAGGAACCGGGGAGCTGTTTTTT.

This clone showed up just a few times. The J gene is TRBJ1-1, the V gene TRBV7-9, with D unclear. Trimming shortened V by 5 bases and J by 4 bases, and 2 bases separated the two germline ends. The CDR3 consists of 10 residues. Looked up from germline, CDR1 is SEHNR and CDR2 is FQNEAQ (reference sequence). The chain's CDR3 is CASSGTEAFF. CDR3 bases: TGTGCCAGCAGCGGCACTGAAGCTTTCTTT. The whole variable domain, filled in from reference TRBV7-9 and TRBJ1-1, reads DTGVSQNPRHKITKRGQNVTFRCDPISEHNRLYWYRQTLGQGPEFLTYFQNEAQLEKSRLLSDRFSAERPKGSFSTLEIQRTEQGDSAMYLCASSGTEAFFGQGTRLTVV.

The chain couples TRBV20-1 to TRBJ1-1; possible D gene TRBD1, 6 bases. The CDR3 totals 11 residues. In germline, CDR1 is DFQATT, CDR2 SNEGSKA (reference sequence). Trimming took off 6 bases at V and 4 bases at J, with 9 bases between the two ends. This CDR3 is CSARGLTEAFF. In DNA form, the CDR3 reads TGCAGTGCGCGGGGGCTCACTGAAGCTTTCTTT.

The J gene is TRBJ2-2, the V gene TRBV11-3; perhaps TRBD1 as D (6 bases). The CDR3 has 16 residues. Trimming removed 3 bases at V and 1 base at J, with 12 bases between. Germline V CDR1 and CDR2: SGHNT, YENEEA. Here the CDR3 reads CASSLGTPKNTGELFF. The CDR3 DNA reads TGTGCCAGCAGCTTGGGGACACCCAAGAACACCGGGGAGCTGTTTTTT. The variable domain in full, completed from reference TRBV11-3 and TRBJ2-2, reads EAGVVQSPRYKIIEKKQPVAFWCNPISGHNTLYWYLQNLGQGPELLIRYENEEAVDDSQLPKDRFSAERLKGVDSTLKIQPAELGDSAVYLCASSLGTPKNTGELFFGEGSRLTVL.

This chain joins TRBV19 and TRBJ1-4, with a tentative D call TRBD1 (5 bases). The CDR3 extends over 13 amino acids. The V gene lost 4 bases and the J gene lost 8 bases, with 11 bases spanning the gap. The germline CDR1 and CDR2 sequences are LNHDA and SQIVND (reference sequence). The CDR3 coding sequence is TGTGCCAGTAGTAGGGGCACTTCCGAAAAACTGTTTTTT. The encoded protein is CASSRGTSEKLFF. Based on the CDR3 plus reference TRBV19 and TRBJ1-4, the full variable domain is DGGITQSPKYLFRKEGQNVTLSCEQNLNHDAMYWYRQDPGQGLRLIYYSQIVNDFQKGDIAEGYSVSREKKESFPLTVTSAQKNPTAFYLCASSRGTSEKLFFGSGTQLSVL.

V is TRBV5-1 and J is TRBJ2-3; D unclear. CDR3 length: 17 residues. Per germline, CDR1 SGHRS and CDR2 YFSETQ. V dropped 5 bases and J dropped 2 bases, with 21 bases sitting between them. The DNA for the CDR3 is TGCGCCAGCAGGCTCATACCAGCGCCACCCAACACAGATACGCAGTATTTT. Residues: CASRLIPAPPNTDTQYF.

For the CDR3, the DNA is TGTGCCAGCAGTGAAGGACAGTGGAACACTGAAGCTTTCTTT. Protein sequence: CASSEGQWNTEAFF. The rearrangement uses TRBV25-1 and TRBJ1-1, with D tentatively TRBD1 (6 bases). Germline CDR1 is MGHDK and CDR2 is SYGVNS. Trimming removed 2 bases at V and 1 base at J, with 8 bases between. This CDR3 region has 14 residues.

This clone showed up just a few times. The CDR3 DNA sequence: TGTGCCAGCAGCAGAGCCCCACAGGCATACACTGAAGCTTTCTTT. Translation: CASSRAPQAYTEAFF. The rearrangement links TRBV11-1 to TRBJ1-1, with D maybe TRBD1 (5 bases). Trimming cost V 5 bases and J 3 bases, with 16 bases left between them. The germline CDR1 and CDR2 sequences are SGHAT and FQDESV (reference sequence). The CDR3 totals 15 residues.

The chain has TRBV5-1 and TRBJ2-5; D unclear. With 2 bases removed from V and 2 bases from J, the gap between germline ends came to 7 bases. From germline, CDR1 is SGHRS and CDR2 YFSETQ. There are 13 residues in the CDR3. CDR3 sequence reads: CASSFSPQETQYF. The CDR3 DNA is TGCGCCAGCAGCTTTTCGCCTCAAGAGACCCAGTACTTC.

Only one count was recorded for this clone. The chain combines TRBV7-3 with TRBJ2-1, with D possibly matching TRBD2 (5 bases). Germline assignment: CDR1 SGHTA and CDR2 FQGTGA. The CDR3 is made up of 13 amino acids. Trimming removed 2 bases from V and 5 bases from J, with 7 bases in between. The CDR3 coding sequence is TGTGCCAGCAGCTTATCGGGGAACAATGAGCAGTTCTTC. Residues: CASSLSGNNEQFF.

The genes are TRBV12-5 and TRBJ1-2, with D unresolved. Trimming took 1 base from V and 0 from J, leaving 6 bases between them. CDR3 length: 14 residues. CDR1 is LGHNT, CDR2 FRNRAP, per germline. This chain's CDR3 is CASGLGHANYGYTF. In nucleotides, the CDR3 is TGTGCTAGTGGTTTGGGACACGCTAACTATGGCTACACCTTC.

The chain carries TRBV2 and TRBJ1-2, with a tentative D call TRBD1 (5 bases). Germline loops: CDR1 SNHLY, CDR2 FYNNEI. The CDR3 has 13 amino acids. The V and J ends lost 5 bases and 1 base respectively, with 8 bases between them. CDR3 sequence: CASSPDINYGYTF. Written as DNA, the CDR3 is TGTGCCAGCAGTCCGGACATTAACTATGGCTACACCTTC.

The chain links TRBV5-1 to TRBJ2-3; D is possibly TRBD1 or TRBD2 (7 bases each). The V gene lost 3 bases and the J gene lost 5 bases, with 19 bases spanning the gap. Per the germline V gene, CDR1 is SGHRS and CDR2 is YFSETQ. The CDR3 totals 16 residues. CDR3: CASSWGGQSLGDTQYF. DNA of the CDR3: TGCGCCAGCAGCTGGGGGGGACAGTCTTTAGGAGATACGCAGTATTTT. Variable domain in full (rest from reference TRBV5-1 and TRBJ2-3): KAGVTQTPRYLIKTRGQQVTLSCSPISGHRSVSWYQQTPGQGLQFLFEYFSETQRNKGNFPGRFSGRQFSNSRSEMNVSTLELGDSALYLCASSWGGQSLGDTQYFGPGTRLTVL.

This clone was counted a single time. The chain recombines TRBV7-3 with TRBJ1-1; no clear D. The germline V gene encodes CDR1 SGHTA and CDR2 FQGTGA. Trimming took off 4 bases at V and 1 base at J, with 7 bases between the two ends. The CDR3 is made up of 13 amino acids. The CDR3 DNA reads as TGTGCCAGCAGCTCCCAGGAGAACACTGAAGCTTTCTTT. Translation gives CASSSQENTEAFF.

The genes are TRBV4-1 and TRBJ2-3; perhaps TRBD1 as D (5 bases). The length of the CDR3 is 12 residues. Germline V CDR1 and CDR2: MGHRA, YSYEKL. V was cut by 1 base and J by 11 bases, with 10 bases left in between. The CDR3 DNA sequence: TGCGCCAGCAGCCAAGTTCCAGGGATGCAGTATTTT. Protein sequence: CASSQVPGMQYF.